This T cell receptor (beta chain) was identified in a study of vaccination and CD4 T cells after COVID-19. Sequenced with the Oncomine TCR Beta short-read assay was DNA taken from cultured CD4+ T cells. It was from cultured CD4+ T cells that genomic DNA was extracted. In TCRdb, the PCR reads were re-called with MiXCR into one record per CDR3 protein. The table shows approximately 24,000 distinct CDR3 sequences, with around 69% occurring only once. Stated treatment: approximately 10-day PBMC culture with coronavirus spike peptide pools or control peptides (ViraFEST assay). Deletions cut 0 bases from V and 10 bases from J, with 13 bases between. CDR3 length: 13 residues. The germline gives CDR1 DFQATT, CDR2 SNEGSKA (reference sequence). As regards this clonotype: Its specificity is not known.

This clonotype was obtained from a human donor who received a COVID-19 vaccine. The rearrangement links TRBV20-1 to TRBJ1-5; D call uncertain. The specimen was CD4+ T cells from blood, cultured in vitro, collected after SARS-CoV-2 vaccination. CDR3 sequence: CSARDGSDEPQHF. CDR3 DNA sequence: TGCAGTGCTAGAGATGGATCCGATGAACCCCAGCATTTT.